One sample yielded the 12 T cell receptor beta chains listed below, sequenced in a study of shared clonotypes between healthy human individuals. Using immunoSEQ multiplex PCR, the repertoire was profiled, and TCRdb retains in-frame clones only, with some absent. The repertoire has over 950,000 clones, approximately 77% of them found once; the top ten carry more than 0.85%. Sequences were obtained from memory CD4+ T cells from PBMCs. The subset here: CD45RA-negative fraction. The receptors were sampled from a man between 18 and 35 years old in good health. Some clones in this sample may be carry-over from other donors' samples.

This clone turned up a few times. CDR3 in amino acids: CASTRWTGPNTEAFF. CDR3 sequence (DNA): TGTGCCAGCACCCGATGGACAGGGCCAAACACTGAAGCTTTCTTT. The chain employs TRBV28 and TRBJ1-1; TRBD1 matches 8 bases. The germline gives CDR1 MDHEN, CDR2 SYDVKM. This CDR3 contains 15 residues. The J segment lost 2 bases and the V segment lost 7 bases, leaving 9 bases of the junction unmatched.

This chain links TRBV5-1 with TRBJ1-5; no firm D call. Between the trimmed V and J ends, which lost 5 bases and 1 base, there was a span of 7 bases. From germline, CDR1 is SGHRS and CDR2 YFSETQ. The CDR3 runs to 13 residues. CDR3 nucleotides: TGCGCCAGCAGTAGTGGGAGCAATCAGCCCCAGCATTTT. It yields the protein CASSSGSNQPQHF.

The J gene is TRBJ2-1, the V gene TRBV5-1; D unclear. In germline, CDR1 is SGHRS, CDR2 YFSETQ. The CDR3 runs 14 residues. V was trimmed by 6 bases and J by 0 bases, leaving 10 bases between them. In DNA form, the CDR3 reads TGCGCCAGCACTACAGACCTCTCCTACAATGAGCAGTTCTTC. This encodes CASTTDLSYNEQFF.

V and J are TRBV11-1 and TRBJ2-5, with TRBD2 as a possible D gene (5 bases). The CDR3 runs 15 residues. CDR1 is SGHAT, CDR2 FQDESV, per germline (reference sequence). Trimming removed 2 bases at V and 4 bases at J, with 14 bases between. The CDR3 coding sequence is TGTGCCAGCAGCTTACAGTACCCGGGGTCAGAGACCCAGTACTTC. Amino acid sequence: CASSLQYPGSETQYF.

This clone was found a few times. This rearrangement joins TRBV5-1 to TRBJ2-2; D may be TRBD2 (6 bases). CDR1 and CDR2 from the germline V gene are SGHRS and YFSETQ. The CDR3 runs to 15 residues. Between the trimmed V and J ends, which lost 4 bases and 7 bases, there was a span of 17 bases. CDR3 sequence: CASSKWTGLGGELFF. The DNA of the CDR3 is TGCGCCAGCAGCAAATGGACGGGACTGGGCGGGGAGCTGTTTTTT. Drawing the rest from reference TRBV5-1 and TRBJ2-2, the complete variable domain is KAGVTQTPRYLIKTRGQQVTLSCSPISGHRSVSWYQQTPGQGLQFLFEYFSETQRNKGNFPGRFSGRQFSNSRSEMNVSTLELGDSALYLCASSKWTGLGGELFFGEGSRLTVL.

V and J are TRBV15 and TRBJ1-5; TRBD1 aligns across 8 bases. The germline CDR1 and CDR2 sequences are LNHNV and YYDKDF (reference sequence). The CDR3 is made up of 17 amino acids. V was pared by 1 base and J by 5 bases, with 10 bases of the junction left unmatched. The DNA for the CDR3 is TGTGCCACCAGCAGAGGGCTGGTAGGACAGGGAGATCAGCCCCAGCATTTT. Translating gives CATSRGLVGQGDQPQHF.

The CDR3 DNA reads TGTGCCAGCAGTTTGAACGGACTCAACACAGATACGCAGTATTTT. Encoded protein: CASSLNGLNTDTQYF. The chain couples TRBV2 to TRBJ2-3; maybe TRBD2 (5 bases). The CDR3 runs 15 residues. V shed 5 bases and J shed 2 bases, with 14 bases lying between them. CDR1 and CDR2 (germline): SNHLY, FYNNEI.

The V and J genes are TRBV7-2 and TRBJ2-3, with TRBD2 matching 15 bases. Germline V gene data show CDR1 as SGHTA and CDR2 as FQGNSA. V was pared by 6 bases and J by 13 bases, with 5 bases of the junction left unmatched. This CDR3 region has 13 residues. The CDR3 DNA follows: TGTGCCAGCAGTATAGGACTAGCGGGAGGGAAGTATTTT. It specifies CASSIGLAGGKYF.

This chain links TRBV9 with TRBJ1-2; 7 nucleotides line up with TRBD1. CDR1 is SGDLS and CDR2 is YYNGEE in the germline V gene. The J segment lost 0 bases and the V segment lost 3 bases, leaving 5 bases of the junction unmatched. The CDR3 extends over 15 amino acids. The CDR3 nucleotides read TGTGCCAGCAGCGCCCGACAGGGTCCTAACTATGGCTACACCTTC. It is translated as CASSARQGPNYGYTF.

For the CDR3, the DNA is TGCGCCAGCAGCCCCGGGGGGACTAACTATGGCTACACCTTC. Protein product: CASSPGGTNYGYTF. This chain joins TRBV5-1 and TRBJ1-2; D possibly corresponds to TRBD1 (5 bases). V lost 4 bases, J lost 0 bases, and 10 bases lay in between. The CDR3 runs to 14 residues. Germline V CDR1 and CDR2: SGHRS, YFSETQ.

The V and J genes are TRBV5-1 and TRBJ2-6; D call uncertain. Per germline, CDR1 SGHRS and CDR2 YFSETQ. The length of the CDR3 is 14 residues. Trimming pared 1 base from V and 4 bases from J, leaving 6 bases between. DNA of the CDR3: TGCGCCAGCAGCTTGATGGGCGGGGCCAACGTCCTGACTTTC. It encodes CASSLMGGANVLTF.

This clone was seen only a few times. Other nucleotide sequences from this sample produce the same CDR3. The V and J genes are TRBV7-9 and TRBJ2-3, with D uncertain. CDR1 and CDR2 (germline): SEHNR, FQNEAQ (reference sequence). Trimming left V 4 bases short and J 6 bases short, with 8 bases between. This CDR3 region has 12 residues. Written as DNA, the CDR3 is TGTGCCAGCAGCTCTACCGGGGATACGCAGTATTTT. Translation gives CASSSTGDTQYF.